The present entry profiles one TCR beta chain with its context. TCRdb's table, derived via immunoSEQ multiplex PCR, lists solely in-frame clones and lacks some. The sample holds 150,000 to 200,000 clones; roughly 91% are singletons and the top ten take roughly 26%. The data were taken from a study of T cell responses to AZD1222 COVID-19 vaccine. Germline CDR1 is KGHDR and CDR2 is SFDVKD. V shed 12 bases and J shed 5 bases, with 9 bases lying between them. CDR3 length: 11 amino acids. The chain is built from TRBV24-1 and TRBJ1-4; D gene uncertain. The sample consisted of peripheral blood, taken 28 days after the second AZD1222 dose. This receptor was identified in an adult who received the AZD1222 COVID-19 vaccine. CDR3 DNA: TGTGCCCCCCCGCCCAATGAAAAACTGTTTTTT. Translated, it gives CAPPPNEKLFF.